This entry lists 21 T cell receptor beta chains sequenced from one sample in a study of T cell responses to AZD1222 COVID-19 vaccine. The assay was immunoSEQ multiplex PCR, and TCRdb's table has in-frame clones only and misses some. The sample lists 140,000 to 150,000 clones, over 75% occurring once. The sample here was peripheral blood, taken on day 0 of AZD1222 vaccination. These TCRs come from an adult in good health.

The chain employs TRBV27 and TRBJ1-5; the D is unclear. Trimming removed 5 bases from V and 0 bases from J, with 8 bases in between. In germline, CDR1 is MNHEY, CDR2 SMNVEV (reference sequence). The CDR3 sequence is 14 residues long. The CDR3 loop is CASSPQDSNQPQHF. CDR3 nucleotides: TGTGCCAGCAGTCCCCAAGATAGCAATCAGCCCCAGCATTTT.

The rearrangement links TRBV24-1 to TRBJ1-2; possibly TRBD1 for D (6 bases). The CDR3 length is 14 residues. The ends were cut back, 5 bases at V and 0 bases at J, with 9 bases in the middle. The germline gives CDR1 KGHDR, CDR2 SFDVKD. CDR3 amino acids: CATSVAGANYGYTF. The CDR3 DNA reads as TGTGCCACCAGTGTAGCAGGGGCTAACTATGGCTACACCTTC.

This sequence joins TRBV10-3 and TRBJ2-1, with TRBD2 as a possible D gene (5 bases). In germline, CDR1 is ENHRY, CDR2 SYGVKD. This CDR3 is 13 amino acids long. V lost 11 bases to trimming and J lost 0 bases, with 11 bases between them. CDR3 in DNA: TGTGCCGCCCGGGGATCCTCCTACAATGAGCAGTTCTTC. It translates to CAARGSSYNEQFF.

J is TRBJ1-1 and V is TRBV7-2; possibly TRBD1 for D (6 bases). CDR1 and CDR2 (germline): SGHTA, FQGNSA. The V gene lost 7 bases and the J gene lost 1 base, with 13 bases spanning the gap. The CDR3 spans 14 residues. CDR3 loop: CASNVQGPNTEAFF. The CDR3 DNA reads as TGTGCCAGCAACGTGCAGGGGCCGAACACTGAAGCTTTCTTT.

This sequence joins TRBV24-1 and TRBJ2-5, with 11 bases fitting TRBD2. The trim removed 2 bases at V and 5 bases at J, leaving 3 bases unmatched. The CDR3 runs to 15 residues. Germline CDR1 is KGHDR and CDR2 is SFDVKD. The DNA of the CDR3 is TGTGCCACCAGTGATTCAACTAGCGGGGGCGAGACCCAGTACTTC. It yields the protein CATSDSTSGGETQYF.

CDR3 sequence reads: CASSLFPATNNEQFF. The CDR3 nucleotides read TGCGCCAGCAGCTTGTTTCCAGCAACCAACAATGAGCAGTTCTTC. The chain employs TRBV5-1 and TRBJ2-1; D gene uncertain. The CDR3 contains 15 residues. Trimming removed 1 base at V and 5 bases at J, with 13 bases between. From germline, CDR1 is SGHRS and CDR2 YFSETQ.

The gene calls are TRBV5-1 and TRBJ2-1; D gene uncertain. Germline lookup yields CDR1 SGHRS and CDR2 YFSETQ. The CDR3 runs 14 residues. V was pared by 0 bases and J by 4 bases, with 8 bases between. CDR3 amino acids: CASSLGAEYNEQFF. The CDR3 coding sequence is TGCGCCAGCAGCTTGGGGGCAGAGTACAATGAGCAGTTCTTC.

The rearrangement links TRBV6-5 to TRBJ2-7, with D tentatively TRBD1 (6 bases). CDR1 and CDR2 from the germline V gene are MNHEY and SVGAGI. Trimming pared 6 bases from V and 2 bases from J, leaving 11 bases between. The length of the CDR3 is 13 residues. This chain's CDR3 is CASRRDIAYEQYF. CDR3 sequence (DNA): TGTGCCAGCAGACGGGACATCGCCTACGAGCAGTACTTC.

J is TRBJ2-1 and V is TRBV10-3; 8 bases align to TRBD1. The CDR3 sequence is 13 residues long. After removal of 8 bases from V and 4 bases from J, the junction contained 4 bases not matched to a gene. The V gene's germline CDR1 is ENHRY and CDR2 SYGVKD. The CDR3, as DNA: TGTGCCATCGACAGGGGTGTGTACAATGAGCAGTTCTTC. Translating it yields CAIDRGVYNEQFF.

V usage is TRBV5-8 and J usage is TRBJ1-1; 12 bases are shared with TRBD1. Germline CDR1 SGHTS, CDR2 YDEGEE. V was clipped by 3 bases and J by 11 bases; unmatched bases: 11. CDR3 size: 15 residues. The CDR3 spells CASSWGPGTGGAAFF. CDR3 bases: TGTGCCAGCAGCTGGGGCCCCGGGACAGGGGGCGCGGCTTTCTTT.

The chain couples TRBV9 to TRBJ1-1; weak D call: TRBD1 (6 bases). The CDR3 has 14 amino acids. CDR1 is SGDLS and CDR2 is YYNGEE in the germline V gene. Deletions cut 1 base from V and 7 bases from J, with 14 bases between. The CDR3 bases are TGTGCCAGCAGCGTAACAGGGAATAGTATTGAAGCTTTCTTT. It codes for CASSVTGNSIEAFF.

The chain recombines TRBV3-1 (or the pseudogene TRBV3-2) with TRBJ1-5; perhaps TRBD1 as D (6 bases). CDR1 and CDR2 (germline): LGHDT, YNNKEL (reference sequence). The germline V and J ends were trimmed by 4 bases and 4 bases, with 8 bases remaining between them. The length of the CDR3 is 13 residues. The CDR3 DNA follows: TGTGCCAGCAGCCCCGACAGGAATCAGCCCCAGCATTTT. It encodes CASSPDRNQPQHF.

Concerning this clone itself: The sample carries other DNA sequences with the same CDR3. The J gene is TRBJ1-2, the V gene TRBV6-1; D is ambiguous. The CDR3 extends over 12 amino acids. Per the germline V gene, CDR1 is MNHNS and CDR2 is SASEGT. The V and J ends lost 2 bases and 4 bases respectively, with 5 bases between them. The CDR3 sequence: CASSETSYGYTF. The CDR3 DNA follows: TGTGCCAGCAGTGAAACCAGCTATGGCTACACCTTC.

The chain has TRBV23-1 and TRBJ2-1; 7 nucleotides agree with TRBD2. TRBV23-1 is classed as an ORF, of uncertain function. Trimming removed 6 bases from V and 9 bases from J; junction bases left unmatched: 14. The CDR3 runs 15 residues. For the CDR3, the DNA is TGCGCCAGCAGACCCCCCAGGGCGGGAGCTGCTGAGCAGTTCTTC. This translates into CASRPPRAGAAEQFF.

The V gene is TRBV6-1, the J gene TRBJ1-4, with D possibly TRBD1 on 5 matching bases. V lost 0 bases to trimming and J lost 7 bases, with 15 bases between them. The CDR3 contains 16 residues. Per the germline V gene, CDR1 is MNHNS and CDR2 is SASEGT. Written as DNA, the CDR3 is TGTGCCAGCAGTGAAGCCCCGGCAGGGTTAAGTGAAAAACTGTTTTTT. It yields the protein CASSEAPAGLSEKLFF.

Only one count was recorded for this clone. V usage is TRBV11-2 and J usage is TRBJ2-3; TRBD2 matches at 7 bases. The CDR3 is made up of 16 amino acids. V lost 4 bases to trimming and J lost 4 bases; unmatched junction nucleotides: 11. Per germline, CDR1 SGHAT and CDR2 FQNNGV. The CDR3 nucleotides read TGTGCCAGCAGCTCTACTAGCGAAGTGACGCCAGATACGCAGTATTTT. Amino acid sequence: CASSSTSEVTPDTQYF.

This chain uses TRBV11-2 with TRBJ1-2; 7 bases align to TRBD1. Germline V gene sequence: CDR1 SGHAT, CDR2 FQNNGV. The CDR3 contains 14 residues. The junction had 6 bases not matched to a gene; V was cut back by 5 bases and J by 3 bases. The CDR3 here is CASSLSQGYYGYTF. The CDR3 nucleotides are TGTGCCAGCAGCCTTTCACAGGGGTACTATGGCTACACCTTC.

V and J are TRBV3-1 (or the pseudogene TRBV3-2) and TRBJ1-3; no clear D. Trimming pared 4 bases from V and 0 bases from J, leaving 7 bases between. This CDR3 has 14 residues. Germline assignment: CDR1 LGHDT and CDR2 YNNKEL (reference sequence). The CDR3 DNA follows: TGTGCCAGCAGCCCAGACCTCTCTGGAAACACCATATATTTT. Translation gives CASSPDLSGNTIYF.

This chain connects TRBV6-4 to TRBJ2-7; D ambiguous. V was pared by 0 bases and J by 2 bases, with 5 bases between. CDR3 length equals 13 residues. Germline V gene data show CDR1 as MRHNA and CDR2 as SNTAGT. CDR3 coding DNA: TGTGCCAGCAGTGACTCGAGTCCCTACGAGCAGTACTTC. Amino acid sequence: CASSDSSPYEQYF.

The chain has TRBV11-2 and TRBJ1-4, with TRBD1 as a possible D gene (5 bases). With 2 bases removed from V and 0 bases from J, the gap between germline ends came to 10 bases. Germline V gene lookup returns CDR1 SGHAT and CDR2 FQNNGV. This CDR3 is built from 16 residues. The CDR3 spells CASSLRGKATNEKLFF. The CDR3 DNA reads as TGTGCCAGCAGCTTAAGGGGAAAAGCAACTAATGAAAAACTGTTTTTT.

The chain combines TRBV5-1 with TRBJ1-5, with 9 bases that match TRBD1. Germline CDR1 is SGHRS and CDR2 is YFSETQ. This CDR3 region has 15 residues. V was clipped by 2 bases and J by 4 bases; unmatched bases: 4. CDR3 nucleotide sequence: TGCGCCAGCAGCTTACAGGGGGCCGCAAATCAGCCCCAGCATTTT. Translated: CASSLQGAANQPQHF.